Listed here are 4 T cell receptor beta chains from one sample, sequenced in a study of blood T cell repertoires in COVID-19. Method: immunoSEQ multiplex PCR; TCRdb's copy keeps in-frame clones and lacks some. This table has 180,000 or so clones, 80% to 85% appearing once. Sequenced input: peripheral blood. These TCRs come from a woman in her 70s with COVID-19, enrolled during active disease.

The chain couples TRBV7-9 to TRBJ1-1; TRBD1 is a possible D gene (5 bases). V was cut by 6 bases and J by 4 bases, with 12 bases left in between. CDR3 length: 13 residues. The germline gives CDR1 SEHNR, CDR2 FQNEAQ (reference sequence). The CDR3, as DNA: TGTGCCAGCAGTCTCCCGGGGGGCACTGAAGCTTTCTTT. This encodes CASSLPGGTEAFF.

The chain is built from TRBV4-2 and TRBJ1-4; 8 bases fit TRBD1. With V trimmed by 4 bases and J by 8 bases, 15 bases remained unmatched. Germline V gives CDR1 LGHNA, CDR2 YNFKEQ. There are 17 residues in the CDR3. The CDR3 here is CASSRNGQTGGGEKLFF. CDR3 coding DNA: TGTGCCAGCAGCCGAAATGGGCAAACAGGGGGAGGGGAAAAACTGTTTTTT.

This clone has just one count. The chain uses TRBV7-8 and TRBJ1-5, with D perhaps TRBD1 (5 bases). Looked up from germline, CDR1 is SGHVS and CDR2 is FQNEAQ. The CDR3 covers 16 residues. Trimming shortened V by 3 bases and J by 6 bases, and 18 bases separated the two germline ends. The CDR3 region has the DNA TGTGCCAGCAGCTTGGTGGGGGGACTTCGCTTTCAGCCCCAGCATTTT. Translation gives CASSLVGGLRFQPQHF.

The V and J genes are TRBV29-1 and TRBJ1-3; D perhaps matches TRBD1 (6 bases). The V and J ends lost 0 bases and 8 bases respectively, with 14 bases between them. The CDR3 spans 14 residues. CDR1 is SQVTM and CDR2 is ANQGSEA in the germline V gene. CDR3 bases: TGCAGCGTTGAAGATACCCAGGGGATACACACCATATATTTT. Translated, it gives CSVEDTQGIHTIYF. Full variable domain (remainder filled in from reference TRBV29-1 and TRBJ1-3): SAVISQKPSRDICQRGTSLTIQCQVDSQVTMMFWYRQQPGQSLTLIATANQGSEATYESGFVIDKFPISRPNLTFSTLTVSNMSPEDSSIYLCSVEDTQGIHTIYFGEGSWLTVV.